These 9 T cell receptor beta chains share one sample of origin, sequenced in a study of beta chain features in type 1 diabetes. Reverse transcription of all isolated RNA meant that expressed TCRB transcripts were sequenced. TCRdb keeps only in-frame clones here, not all; method: immunoSEQ multiplex PCR. The table lists hundreds of thousands of clones, around 28% of them singletons, with roughly 0.06% in the top ten. Specimen: naive CD4+ T cells from blood. Every receptor here comes from a man aged 18 to 35 in good health.

This clone has a handful of counts. This sample includes further DNA sequences coding for the same CDR3. The rearrangement uses TRBV4-3 and TRBJ2-1; 9 bases fit TRBD2. The V and J ends lost 0 bases and 6 bases, in that order; junction bases with no gene match: 6. The CDR3 consists of 16 residues. Germline V CDR1 and CDR2: LGHNA, YSLEER. The CDR3 sequence is CASSQELAGGSNEQFF. CDR3 coding DNA: TGCGCCAGCAGCCAAGAATTGGCGGGAGGGTCCAATGAGCAGTTCTTC.

The V and J genes are TRBV29-1 and TRBJ1-1, with D hard to call. Germline CDR1 and CDR2: SQVTM and ANQGSEA. V dropped 3 bases and J dropped 0 bases, with 8 bases sitting between them. This CDR3 spans 13 amino acids. The CDR3 sequence: CSVDVLMNTEAFF. The CDR3 DNA is TGCAGCGTTGATGTGTTAATGAACACTGAAGCTTTCTTT.

CDR3 in DNA: TGTGCCATCAGTGGACTAAGGGACACTGAAGCTTTCTTT. It specifies CAISGLRDTEAFF. The chain combines TRBV10-3 with TRBJ1-1; D is ambiguous. CDR1 and CDR2 (germline): ENHRY, SYGVKD. Trimming pared 4 bases from V and 3 bases from J, leaving 9 bases between. The CDR3 has 13 amino acids.

V gene TRBV7-3 combines with J gene TRBJ1-2; no reliable D call. Trimming took 5 bases from V and 7 from J, leaving 20 bases between them. The CDR3 consists of 15 residues. Germline V gene lookup returns CDR1 SGHTA and CDR2 FQGTGA. DNA of the CDR3: TGTGCCAGCAGCGTTGCCCCCGGGGAACGAGCTGGCTACACCTTC. This translates into CASSVAPGERAGYTF. The complete variable domain, with remaining parts taken from reference TRBV7-3 and TRBJ1-2, reads GAGVSQTPSNKVTEKGKYVELRCDPISGHTALYWYRQSLGQGPEFLIYFQGTGAADDSGLPNDRFFAVRPEGSVSTLKIQRTERGDSAVYLCASSVAPGERAGYTFGSGTRLTVV.

For the CDR3, the DNA is TGTGCCAGCAGCTTCCGACAGGGAGGTCTAAGAACAGATACGCAGTATTTT. It yields the protein CASSFRQGGLRTDTQYF. J is TRBJ2-3 and V is TRBV7-2, with D possibly TRBD1 on 7 matching bases. The germline V gene encodes CDR1 SGHTA and CDR2 FQGNSA. V lost 3 bases to trimming and J lost 3 bases, with 19 bases between them. The CDR3 runs to 17 residues. Supplemented by reference TRBV7-2 and TRBJ2-3, the full variable domain reads GAGVSQSPSNKVTEKGKDVELRCDPISGHTALYWYRQSLGQGLEFLIYFQGNSAPDKSGLPSDRFSAERTGGSVSTLTIQRTQQEDSAVYLCASSFRQGGLRTDTQYFGPGTRLTVL.

J is TRBJ2-1 and V is TRBV18; D assignment may be TRBD1 or TRBD2 (5 bases each). This CDR3 region has 15 residues. CDR1 is KGHSH, CDR2 LQKENI, per germline. V dropped 6 bases and J dropped 3 bases, with 15 bases sitting between them. This CDR3 reads CASSSYGASYNEQFF. CDR3 DNA: TGTGCCAGCTCTTCGTACGGGGCGAGCTACAATGAGCAGTTCTTC.

This sequence joins TRBV6-5 and TRBJ2-1; D call uncertain. This CDR3 has 15 residues. The V gene's germline CDR1 is MNHEY and CDR2 SVGAGI. V lost 0 bases to trimming and J lost 2 bases, with 8 bases between them. CDR3 nucleotides: TGTGCCAGCAGTTACTCGCGGTCCGCCTACAATGAGCAGTTCTTC. It is translated as CASSYSRSAYNEQFF.

This clone was seen more than once but under ten times. The gene calls are TRBV6-1 and TRBJ2-1; D is ambiguous. V lost 4 bases to trimming and J lost 8 bases, with 9 bases between them. The CDR3 has 12 amino acids. Looked up from germline, CDR1 is MNHNS and CDR2 is SASEGT. Here the CDR3 reads CASSATTDEQFF. DNA of the CDR3: TGTGCCAGCAGTGCAACCACCGATGAGCAGTTCTTC.

As to this clone: The sample contains more than one DNA sequence encoding this CDR3. The CDR3 spells CAWSRAGSNQPQHF. The CDR3 DNA reads TGTGCCTGGAGTAGGGCAGGGTCCAATCAGCCCCAGCATTTT. The gene calls are TRBV30 and TRBJ1-5, with a tentative D call TRBD1 (5 bases). V was trimmed by 2 bases and J by 3 bases, leaving 11 bases between them. Germline values: CDR1 GTSNPN, CDR2 SVGIG (reference sequence). The CDR3 runs 14 residues.